This T cell receptor (beta chain) is drawn from a study of early T cells in non-severe SARS-CoV-2 infection. About the research overall: The chains were unpaired, and the sequenced material was bulk RNA from unsorted whole blood. Study results and caveats: Anti-spike CD8 specificities were favored by VDJdb matching, whose results missed private and CD4 specificities.

Molecules of cDNA were individually given unique molecular identifiers that were attached to them. TCRdb itself ran the 5' RACE reads through MiXCR, one entry per CDR3 protein. The table includes under 60,000 distinct CDR3 sequences, about 13% detected once. With 1 base clipped from V and 0 bases from J, the junction kept 9 bases outside the gene matches. The CDR3 is 17 amino acids. The V gene's germline CDR1 is DFQATT and CDR2 SNEGSKA (reference sequence). About this clonotype: Its specificity is unknown. This CDR3 fails to terminate in the conserved phenylalanine or tryptophan, so it likely reflects a read error.

V and J are TRBV20-1 and TRBJ2-1; TRBD2 matches at 7 bases. The clonotype comes from an adult who was a healthcare worker with PCR-confirmed SARS-CoV-2 infection or an uninfected control (not recorded which). Specimen: whole blood. The CDR3 loop is CSARVQSGGSSYNEQFS. The DNA of the CDR3 is TGCAGTGCTAGAGTTCAGTCGGGAGGAAGCTCCTACAATGAGCAGTTCTCC.